The present TCR beta chain was sequenced within a study of OX40 agonist ivuxolimab in advanced cancers. Looking at the study overall: Dose-escalation subjects each had hepatocellular carcinoma, melanoma, renal cell or head and neck cancer. General observations from the study: With doses of 0.1-3.0 mg/kg, partial responders showed among the lowest clonal expansion.

Profiling relied on immunoSEQ multiplex PCR, and the TCRdb table lists in-frame clones only, not all of them. Among tens of thousands of clones listed, 80% were seen once. The cohort excluded patients with autoimmune disease history or systemic immunosuppression. Blood was sampled at baseline, cycle 4 day 1, and cycle 7 day 1. Germline V CDR1 and CDR2: MNHEY, SMNVEV (reference sequence). The V and J ends lost 5 bases and 0 bases, in that order; junction bases with no gene match: 8. This CDR3 has 17 residues. A note on this clone: Antigen unknown.

The chain carries TRBV27 and TRBJ2-3; 10 nucleotides align to TRBD1. The sample was CD4+ or CD8+ T cells sorted from blood, taken in a trial of the OX40 agonist ivuxolimab. The TCR comes from an adult with an advanced solid tumor such as melanoma, head and neck, liver or kidney cancer. This CDR3 reads CASSRLGTGESTDTQYF. CDR3 DNA: TGTGCCAGCAGTCGTCTAGGGACAGGGGAAAGCACAGATACGCAGTATTTT.